This T cell receptor beta chain appears in the sequencing data of a study of blood T cell repertoires in COVID-19 (dated by TCRdb to the early 2020s). Some background on the complete study: The collaborator samples originated in the United States, Italy and Spain and spanned the acute and convalescent phases of COVID-19. The material from the prospective study consisted of cDNA or gDNA derived from T cells, B-cell-depleted T cells, or PBMCs. Subjects who had been exposed to COVID-19, were actively infected with it, or had recovered from it provided the deeply sampled blood TCRbeta repertoires that made up the dataset. A freely available public database, intended as a resource for researchers studying the immune response to SARS-CoV-2, is where the repertoires were released. Samples came from the ongoing ImmuneRACE study (first 160 participants) plus 1,254 subjects from 6 global collaborators. The sample metadata nearly always contained a de-identified subject ID, COVID-19 status, age in years and sex. Where HLA class I and class II types were available, the types were taken from metadata supplied by the sample provider, not from assay-based typing. General conclusions and limits of the study: Clinical and demographic metadata were provided uncurated, with the amount varying by source and participant.

V and J are truncated by 3 bases and 10 bases respectively, leaving an intervening sequence of 21 bases. The CDR3 holds 15 amino acids from the cysteine to the phenylalanine. Left in the record is the CDR3 DNA by itself, 45 bases read in frame from the first base. Via the germline V gene, CDR1 is KGHSH and CDR2 LQKENI. Each collaborating institution followed its own protocols to collect whole blood in K2EDTA tubes. For TCRbeta analysis, collaborators shipped samples in one of three forms: frozen whole blood, isolated PBMCs, or DNA extracted from either of those sample types. Comment on this clone: What this receptor recognizes is not known. No much larger clone exists at a distance of one base, and base qualities are not known.

The immunoSEQ Assay, a bias-controlled multiplex PCR, was used to amplify TCRbeta CDR3 regions from genomic DNA. In the original analysis: Nucleated cell counts per sample were estimated from amplification of reference gene primers within the assay. Sequence reads were collapsed and filtered to measure the absolute abundance of every unique TCRbeta CDR3 rearrangement. For each sample, productive Simpson clonality was calculated by taking the square root of Simpson's diversity index across productive rearrangements. TCRdb mirrors the immuneACCESS table, restricted to in-frame sequences. Some clones are absent from its copies; in checked studies, under half trace to an unresolved V gene, and the reason for the others is unknown. V and J calls plus clone size are reproduced from that table; the DNA served to infer D and trimming. This sample has about 130,000 clones in its table, and approximately 77% of those were observed once. The top ten clones comprise 20% to 25% of the sample.

Sample: peripheral blood. The chain was built from TRBV18 and TRBJ1-1, with the D gene not clear enough to name. The clonotype originates from a man older than 75 with acute or convalescent COVID-19. The sequenced DNA: TGTGCCAGCTCACCCCAACGGGGAGCCGGTCAGCGAGCTTTCTTT. This gives the protein CASSPQRGAGQRAFF.